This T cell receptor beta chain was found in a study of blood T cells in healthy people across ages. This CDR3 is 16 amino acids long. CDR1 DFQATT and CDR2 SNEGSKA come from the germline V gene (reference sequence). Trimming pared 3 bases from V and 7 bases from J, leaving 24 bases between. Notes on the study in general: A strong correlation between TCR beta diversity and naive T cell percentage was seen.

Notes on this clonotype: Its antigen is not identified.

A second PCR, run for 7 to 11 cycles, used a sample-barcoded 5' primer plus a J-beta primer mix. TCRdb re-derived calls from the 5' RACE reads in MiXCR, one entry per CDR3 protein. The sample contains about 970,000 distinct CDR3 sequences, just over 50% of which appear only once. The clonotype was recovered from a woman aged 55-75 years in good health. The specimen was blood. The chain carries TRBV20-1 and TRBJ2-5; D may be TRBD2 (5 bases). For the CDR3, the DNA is TGCAGTGCTAGGCCCGCCGAGGGTAGTCTCCGGGGGACCCAGTACTTC. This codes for CSARPAEGSLRGTQYF.